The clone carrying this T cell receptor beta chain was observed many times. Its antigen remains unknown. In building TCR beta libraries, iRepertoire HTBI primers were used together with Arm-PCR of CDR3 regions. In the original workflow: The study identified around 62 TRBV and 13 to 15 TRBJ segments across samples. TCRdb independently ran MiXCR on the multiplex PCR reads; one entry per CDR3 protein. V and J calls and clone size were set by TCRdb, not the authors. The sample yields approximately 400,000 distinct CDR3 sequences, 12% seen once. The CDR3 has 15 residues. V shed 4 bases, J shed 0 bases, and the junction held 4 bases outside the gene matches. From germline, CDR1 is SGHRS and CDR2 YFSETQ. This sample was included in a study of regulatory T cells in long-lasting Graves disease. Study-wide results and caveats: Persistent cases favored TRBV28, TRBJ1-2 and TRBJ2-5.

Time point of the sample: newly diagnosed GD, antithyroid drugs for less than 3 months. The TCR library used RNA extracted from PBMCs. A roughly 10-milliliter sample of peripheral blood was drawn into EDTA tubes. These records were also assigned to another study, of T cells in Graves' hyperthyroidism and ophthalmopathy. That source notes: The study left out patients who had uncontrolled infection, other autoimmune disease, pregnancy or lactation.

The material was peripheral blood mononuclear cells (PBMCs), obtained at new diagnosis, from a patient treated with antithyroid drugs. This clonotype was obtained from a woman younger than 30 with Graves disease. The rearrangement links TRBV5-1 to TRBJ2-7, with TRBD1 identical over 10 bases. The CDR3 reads CASSHRDRGSYEQYF. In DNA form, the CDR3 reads TGCGCCAGCAGCCACCGGGACAGGGGCTCCTACGAGCAGTACTTC.